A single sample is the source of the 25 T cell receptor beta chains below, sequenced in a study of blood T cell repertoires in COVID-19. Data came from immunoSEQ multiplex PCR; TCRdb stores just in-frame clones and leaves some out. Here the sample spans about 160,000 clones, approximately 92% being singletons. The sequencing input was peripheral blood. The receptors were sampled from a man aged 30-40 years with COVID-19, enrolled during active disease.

DNA of the CDR3: TGTGCCAGCAGCTCCTGGGGGGCTAATGAAAAACTGTTTTTT. This translates into CASSSWGANEKLFF. V is TRBV7-2 and J is TRBJ1-4; tentative D call: TRBD1 (5 bases). Germline V CDR1 and CDR2: SGHTA, FQGNSA. The V and J ends lost 4 bases and 3 bases respectively, with 9 bases between them. CDR3 length: 14 amino acids.

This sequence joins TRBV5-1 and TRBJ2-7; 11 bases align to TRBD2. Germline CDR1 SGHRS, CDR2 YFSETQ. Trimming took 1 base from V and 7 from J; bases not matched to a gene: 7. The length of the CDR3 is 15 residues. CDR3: CASSLQGTSGGEQYF. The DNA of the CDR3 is TGCGCCAGCAGCTTGCAGGGGACTAGCGGCGGGGAGCAGTACTTC.

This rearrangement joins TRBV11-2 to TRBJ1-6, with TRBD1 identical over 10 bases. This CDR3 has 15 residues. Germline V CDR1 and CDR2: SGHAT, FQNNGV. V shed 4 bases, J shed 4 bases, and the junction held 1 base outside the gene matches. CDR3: CASSSGQGYNSPLHF. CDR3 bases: TGTGCCAGCAGCTCGGGACAGGGGTATAATTCACCCCTCCACTTT. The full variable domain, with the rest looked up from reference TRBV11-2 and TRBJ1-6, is EAGVAQSPRYKIIEKRQSVAFWCNPISGHATLYWYQQILGQGPKLLIQFQNNGVVDDSQLPKDRFSAERLKGVDSTLKIQPAKLEDSAVYLCASSSGQGYNSPLHFGNGTRLTVT.

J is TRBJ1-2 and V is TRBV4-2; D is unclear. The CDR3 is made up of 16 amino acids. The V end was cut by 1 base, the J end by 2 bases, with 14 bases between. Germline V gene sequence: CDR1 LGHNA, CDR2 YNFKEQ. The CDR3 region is CASSQGNSLSNYGYTF. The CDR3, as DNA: TGTGCCAGCAGCCAAGGGAACAGCCTGTCGAACTATGGCTACACCTTC.

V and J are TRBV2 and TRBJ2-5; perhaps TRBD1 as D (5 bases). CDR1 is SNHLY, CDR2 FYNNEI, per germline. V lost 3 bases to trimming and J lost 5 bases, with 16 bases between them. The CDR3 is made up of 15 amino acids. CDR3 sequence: CASSEGLPARETQYF. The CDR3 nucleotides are TGTGCCAGCAGTGAGGGGCTCCCGGCGAGGGAGACCCAGTACTTC.

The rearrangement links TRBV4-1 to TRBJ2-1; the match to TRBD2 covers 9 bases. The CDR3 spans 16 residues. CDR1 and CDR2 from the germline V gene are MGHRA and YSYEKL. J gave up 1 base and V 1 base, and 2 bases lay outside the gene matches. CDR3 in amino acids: CASSQGLAGSYNEQFF. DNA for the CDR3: TGCGCCAGCAGCCAAGGGCTAGCGGGGTCCTACAATGAGCAGTTCTTC.

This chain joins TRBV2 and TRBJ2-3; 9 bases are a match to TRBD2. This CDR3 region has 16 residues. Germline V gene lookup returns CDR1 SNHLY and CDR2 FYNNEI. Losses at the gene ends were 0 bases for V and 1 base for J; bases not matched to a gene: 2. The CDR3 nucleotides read TGTGCCAGCAGTGAAGCAAGGACTAGCGGCACAGATACGCAGTATTTT. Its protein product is CASSEARTSGTDTQYF.

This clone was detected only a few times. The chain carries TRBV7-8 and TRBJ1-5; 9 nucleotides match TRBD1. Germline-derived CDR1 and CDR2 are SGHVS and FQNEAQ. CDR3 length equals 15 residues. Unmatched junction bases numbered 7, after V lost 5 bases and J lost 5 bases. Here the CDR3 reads CASSRAGQGYQPQHF. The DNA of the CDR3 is TGTGCCAGCAGCCGGGCGGGACAGGGATATCAGCCCCAGCATTTT.

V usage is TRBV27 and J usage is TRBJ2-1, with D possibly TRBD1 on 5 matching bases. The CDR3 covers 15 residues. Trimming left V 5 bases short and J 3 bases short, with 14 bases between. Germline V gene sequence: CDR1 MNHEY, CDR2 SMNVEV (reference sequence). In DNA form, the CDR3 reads TGTGCCAGCAGTGTGACAGATCCACACTACAATGAGCAGTTCTTC. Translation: CASSVTDPHYNEQFF.

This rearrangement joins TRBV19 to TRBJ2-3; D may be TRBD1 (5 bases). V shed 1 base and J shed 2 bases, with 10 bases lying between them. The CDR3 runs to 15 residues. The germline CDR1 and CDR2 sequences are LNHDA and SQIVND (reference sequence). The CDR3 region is CASSIGGYNTDTQYF. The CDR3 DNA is TGTGCCAGTAGTATAGGGGGCTATAACACAGATACGCAGTATTTT.

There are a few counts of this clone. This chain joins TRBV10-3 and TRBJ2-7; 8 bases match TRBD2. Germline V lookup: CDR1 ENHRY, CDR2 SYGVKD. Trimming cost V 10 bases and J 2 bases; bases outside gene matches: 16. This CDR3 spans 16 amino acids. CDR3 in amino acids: CATLREVVGLAYEQYF. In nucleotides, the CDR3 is TGTGCCACCCTCCGTGAAGTAGTGGGACTAGCCTACGAGCAGTACTTC.

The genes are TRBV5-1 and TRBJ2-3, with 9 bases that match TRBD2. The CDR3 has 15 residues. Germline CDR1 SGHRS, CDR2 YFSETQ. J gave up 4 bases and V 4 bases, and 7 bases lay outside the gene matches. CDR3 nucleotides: TGCGCCAGCAGCATTAGCGGGAGACGACCAGATACGCAGTATTTT. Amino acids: CASSISGRRPDTQYF.

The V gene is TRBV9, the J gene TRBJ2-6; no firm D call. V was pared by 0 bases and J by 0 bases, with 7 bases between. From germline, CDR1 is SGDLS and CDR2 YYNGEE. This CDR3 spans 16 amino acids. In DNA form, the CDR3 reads TGTGCCAGCAGCGTAGCCGACACCTCTGGGGCCAACGTCCTGACTTTC. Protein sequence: CASSVADTSGANVLTF.

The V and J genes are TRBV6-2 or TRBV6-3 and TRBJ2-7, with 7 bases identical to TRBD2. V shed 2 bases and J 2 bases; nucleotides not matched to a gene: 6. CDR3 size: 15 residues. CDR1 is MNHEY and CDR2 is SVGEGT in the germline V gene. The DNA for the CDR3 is TGTGCCAGCAGTTACAAGGCTAGCGGAACCTACGAGCAGTACTTC. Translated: CASSYKASGTYEQYF.

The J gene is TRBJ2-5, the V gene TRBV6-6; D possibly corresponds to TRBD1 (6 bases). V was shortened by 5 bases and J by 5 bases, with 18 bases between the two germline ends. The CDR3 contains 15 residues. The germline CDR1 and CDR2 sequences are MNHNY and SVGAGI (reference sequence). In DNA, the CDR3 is TGTGCCAGCAGTGGCGGTGGACTCCAGGGGGAGACCCAGTACTTC. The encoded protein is CASSGGGLQGETQYF.

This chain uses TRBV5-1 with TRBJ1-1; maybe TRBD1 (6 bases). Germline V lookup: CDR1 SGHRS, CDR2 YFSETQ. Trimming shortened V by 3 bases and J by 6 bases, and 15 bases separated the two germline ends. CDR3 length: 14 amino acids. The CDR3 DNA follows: TGCGCCAGCAGCTATCCGTCACAGGGCTCTGAAGCTTTCTTT. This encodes CASSYPSQGSEAFF.

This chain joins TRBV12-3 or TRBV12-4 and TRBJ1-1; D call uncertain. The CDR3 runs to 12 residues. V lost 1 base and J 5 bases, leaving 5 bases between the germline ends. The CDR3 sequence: CASSLDITEAFF. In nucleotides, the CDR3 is TGTGCCAGCAGTTTAGATATTACTGAAGCTTTCTTT.

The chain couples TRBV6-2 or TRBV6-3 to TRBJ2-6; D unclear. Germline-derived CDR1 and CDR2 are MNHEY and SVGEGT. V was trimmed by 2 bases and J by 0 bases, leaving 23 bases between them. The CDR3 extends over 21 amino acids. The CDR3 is CASSYIEAPQLERSGANVLTF. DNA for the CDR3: TGTGCCAGCAGTTACATCGAAGCGCCGCAGCTAGAACGCTCTGGGGCCAACGTCCTGACTTTC.

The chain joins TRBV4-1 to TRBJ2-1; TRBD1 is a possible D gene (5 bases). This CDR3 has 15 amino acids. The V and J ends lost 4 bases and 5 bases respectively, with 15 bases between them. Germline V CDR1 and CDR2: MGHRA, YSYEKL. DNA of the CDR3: TGCGCCAGCAGCCGGTGGGGCCTCGATGACAATGAGCAGTTCTTC. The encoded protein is CASSRWGLDDNEQFF.

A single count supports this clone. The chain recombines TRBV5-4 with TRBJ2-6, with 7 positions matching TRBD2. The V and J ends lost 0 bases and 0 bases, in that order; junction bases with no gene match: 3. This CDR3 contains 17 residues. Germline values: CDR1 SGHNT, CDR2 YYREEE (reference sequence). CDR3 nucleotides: TGTGCCAGCAGCTTGGGACTAGCTATCTCTGGGGCCAACGTCCTGACTTTC. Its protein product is CASSLGLAISGANVLTF.

DNA of the CDR3: TGTGCCTGGGGACAGGGGGCGTTGAACTATGGCTACACCTTC. Protein: CAWGQGALNYGYTF. This chain uses TRBV30 with TRBJ1-2; 11 positions agree with TRBD1. This CDR3 is 14 amino acids long. The junction had 4 bases not matched to a gene; V was cut back by 5 bases and J by 2 bases. Germline V gene lookup returns CDR1 GTSNPN and CDR2 SVGIG (reference sequence).

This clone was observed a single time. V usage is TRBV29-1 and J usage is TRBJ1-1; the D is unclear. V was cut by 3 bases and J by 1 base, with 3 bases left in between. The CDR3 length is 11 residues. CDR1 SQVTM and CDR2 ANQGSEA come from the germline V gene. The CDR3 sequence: CSVDGNTEAFF. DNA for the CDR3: TGCAGCGTTGACGGGAACACTGAAGCTTTCTTT.

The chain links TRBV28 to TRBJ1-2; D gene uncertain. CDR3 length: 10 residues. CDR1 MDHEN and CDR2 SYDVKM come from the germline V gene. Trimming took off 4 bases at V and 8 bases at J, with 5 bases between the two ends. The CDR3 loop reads CASSYSGYTF. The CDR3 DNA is TGTGCCAGCAGTTATTCGGGCTACACCTTC.

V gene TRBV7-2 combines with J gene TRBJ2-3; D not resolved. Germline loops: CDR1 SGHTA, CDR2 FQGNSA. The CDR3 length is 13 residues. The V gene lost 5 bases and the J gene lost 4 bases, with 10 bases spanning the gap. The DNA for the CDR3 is TGTGCCAGCAGCATTTCTATCGCAGATACGCAGTATTTT. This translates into CASSISIADTQYF.

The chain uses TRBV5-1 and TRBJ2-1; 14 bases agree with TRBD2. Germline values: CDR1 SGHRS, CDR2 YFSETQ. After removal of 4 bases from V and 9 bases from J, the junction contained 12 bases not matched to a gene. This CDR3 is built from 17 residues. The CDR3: CASSPRLAGGRLREQFF. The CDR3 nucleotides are TGCGCCAGCAGCCCCAGACTAGCGGGAGGGCGCCTTCGTGAGCAGTTCTTC.